The 19 T cell receptor beta chains presented below share a single source sample, sequenced in a study of cytomegalovirus exposure and HLA in healthy donors. The PCR had 60 Vbeta and 13 Jbeta primers. Method: immunoSEQ multiplex PCR; TCRdb's copy keeps in-frame clones and lacks some. This sample has tens of thousands of clones, with about 60% found just once. The sequencing sample was made of PBMCs. Receptors originate from a man aged 50-59 years in good health and CMV-seropositive.

This clone appeared once. The rearrangement joins TRBV30 to TRBJ1-2, with 7 bases aligning to TRBD1. Germline V CDR1 and CDR2: GTSNPN, SVGIG (reference sequence). V lost 0 bases, J lost 7 bases, and 14 bases stayed unmatched. This CDR3 is built from 16 residues. The CDR3 nucleotides are TGTGCCTGGAGTGTACGGACAGGCCCAGCAGGGGGTGGCTACACCTTC. Its translation is CAWSVRTGPAGGGYTF.

The V call is TRBV6-5, the J call TRBJ1-2; D uncertain. The CDR3 spans 15 residues. Germline CDR1 is MNHEY and CDR2 is SVGAGI. Trimming stripped 2 bases from V and 7 bases from J, with 17 bases between. The CDR3 nucleotides are TGTGCCAGCAGTTACCGTAATACTCCCGGGAGTGGCTACACCTTC. Its translation is CASSYRNTPGSGYTF.

The chain recombines TRBV18 with TRBJ2-7, with D possibly matching TRBD1 (5 bases). CDR1 and CDR2 from the germline V gene are KGHSH and LQKENI. Trimming took off 2 bases at V and 0 bases at J, with 11 bases between the two ends. The CDR3 consists of 15 residues. DNA for the CDR3: TGTGCCAGCTCACCAGGGGCATCGAGCTCCTACGAGCAGTACTTC. Protein: CASSPGASSSYEQYF.

There are a few counts of this clone. V gene TRBV18 combines with J gene TRBJ2-3; 7 bases line up with TRBD2. The CDR3 length is 16 residues. The V gene end was trimmed by 4 bases and the J gene end by 2 bases; junction bases not matched to a gene: 9. Germline V CDR1 and CDR2: KGHSH, LQKENI. The CDR3: CASSQPSGDYTDTQYF. The CDR3 DNA reads as TGTGCCAGCTCACAACCGAGCGGGGACTACACAGATACGCAGTATTTT.

This rearrangement joins TRBV29-1 to TRBJ2-1, with 12 bases aligning to TRBD2. J was trimmed by 3 bases and V by 4 bases; bases with no gene match: 4. This CDR3 has 15 amino acids. Germline CDR1 is SQVTM and CDR2 is ANQGSEA. The CDR3 loop reads CSVGKTSGSYNEQFF. In nucleotides, the CDR3 is TGCAGCGTTGGCAAGACTAGCGGGAGCTACAATGAGCAGTTCTTC.

This rearrangement joins TRBV11-3 to TRBJ2-1; 7 bases are shared with TRBD1. The CDR3 runs to 15 residues. V shed 3 bases, J shed 5 bases, and the junction held 7 bases outside the gene matches. Germline V CDR1 and CDR2: SGHNT, YENEEA. CDR3 loop: CASSFKRTGNNEQFF. CDR3 coding DNA: TGTGCCAGCAGCTTTAAGCGGACAGGAAACAATGAGCAGTTCTTC.

This clone was detected only a few times. The chain carries TRBV27 and TRBJ2-3, with D maybe TRBD2 (5 bases). The CDR3 is 15 residues long. The germline V gene encodes CDR1 MNHEY and CDR2 SMNVEV (reference sequence). Trimming left V 3 bases short and J 0 bases short, with 10 bases between. The CDR3 nucleotides are TGTGCCAGCAGTTTCCTCAGCGGTAGCACAGATACGCAGTATTTT. Amino acid sequence: CASSFLSGSTDTQYF.

V usage is TRBV11-1 and J usage is TRBJ2-1; D gene ambiguous. Trimming stripped 1 base from V and 5 bases from J, with 6 bases between. The V gene's germline CDR1 is SGHAT and CDR2 FQDESV (reference sequence). This CDR3 comprises 13 residues. In nucleotides, the CDR3 is TGTGCCAGCAGCTTAGAGAGTCACAATGAGCAGTTCTTC. It translates to CASSLESHNEQFF.

This chain uses TRBV12-5 with TRBJ2-5; D gene uncertain. CDR3 length equals 14 residues. Germline assignment: CDR1 LGHNT and CDR2 FRNRAP. V dropped 6 bases and J dropped 5 bases, with 16 bases sitting between them. The CDR3: CASGSPGFMETQYF. The CDR3 DNA follows: TGTGCTAGTGGCTCTCCAGGTTTTATGGAGACCCAGTACTTC.

The V gene is TRBV30, the J gene TRBJ2-5, with D maybe TRBD1 (5 bases). With 7 bases removed from V and 5 bases from J, the gap between germline ends came to 14 bases. The CDR3 runs 12 residues. Looked up from germline, CDR1 is GTSNPN and CDR2 is SVGIG (reference sequence). CDR3 nucleotides: TGTGCCTTCCAGGGCCTAGGGGAGACCCAGTACTTC. It codes for CAFQGLGETQYF.

This clone has just a few counts. The chain combines TRBV5-8 with TRBJ1-2, with no clear D. Per germline, CDR1 SGHTS and CDR2 YDEGEE. V lost 10 bases and J lost 8, with 9 bases in between. The CDR3 length is 9 residues. CDR3 residues: CAPELGYTF. In nucleotides, the CDR3 is TGTGCCCCCGAGTTGGGCTACACCTTC.

The count of this clone is one. The chain couples TRBV10-3 to TRBJ2-7; 8 nucleotides match TRBD1. V dropped 4 bases and J dropped 3; count of bases not matched to a gene: 5. Germline V CDR1 and CDR2: ENHRY, SYGVKD. This CDR3 has 14 residues. CDR3 in DNA: TGTGCCATCAGTGGGGCAGGGGGCGTCTACGAGCAGTACTTC. Its protein is CAISGAGGVYEQYF.

This clone came up a few times. The chain is built from TRBV5-8 and TRBJ2-7, with 8 bases identical to TRBD1. Germline V gene sequence: CDR1 SGHTS, CDR2 YDEGEE. The CDR3 extends over 15 amino acids. J was trimmed by 4 bases and V by 2 bases; bases with no gene match: 8. The CDR3 loop reads CASSFLKQGEYEQYF. In nucleotides, the CDR3 is TGTGCCAGCAGCTTTCTAAAACAGGGGGAATACGAGCAGTACTTC.

The chain employs TRBV6-5 and TRBJ1-1; 7 bases fit TRBD1. CDR3 length: 13 amino acids. The junction had 4 bases not matched to a gene; V was cut back by 6 bases and J by 3 bases. The germline gives CDR1 MNHEY, CDR2 SVGAGI. CDR3 bases: TGTGCCAGCAGACACAGGGGATACACTGAAGCTTTCTTT. This encodes CASRHRGYTEAFF.

The genes are TRBV27 and TRBJ1-1; the D is unclear. The germline CDR1 and CDR2 sequences are MNHEY and SMNVEV (reference sequence). V was trimmed by 4 bases and J by 4 bases, leaving 10 bases between them. This CDR3 is 13 amino acids long. The CDR3 here is CASSWKGGTEAFF. Written as DNA, the CDR3 is TGTGCCAGCAGTTGGAAGGGAGGCACTGAAGCTTTCTTT.

The rearrangement joins TRBV29-1 to TRBJ2-5, with TRBD1 as a possible D gene (5 bases). V lost 7 bases to trimming and J lost 10 bases, with 19 bases between them. Germline V gene data show CDR1 as SQVTM and CDR2 as ANQGSEA. CDR3 size: 12 residues. The CDR3 here is CSADQSKGDQYF. DNA for the CDR3: TGCAGCGCCGACCAGTCAAAAGGGGACCAGTACTTC.

The J gene is TRBJ2-7, the V gene TRBV5-1; TRBD2 is a possible D gene (6 bases). The CDR3 is made up of 16 amino acids. Germline values: CDR1 SGHRS, CDR2 YFSETQ. The ends were cut back, 2 bases at V and 3 bases at J, with 18 bases in the middle. The CDR3, as DNA: TGCGCCAGCAGCTTAGGTGCGGGGCGCGGAGTCTACGAGCAGTACTTC. Its translation: CASSLGAGRGVYEQYF.

The chain has TRBV5-1 and TRBJ1-4; the match to TRBD1 covers 7 bases. The V and J ends lost 7 bases and 7 bases, in that order; junction bases with no gene match: 7. Germline-derived CDR1 and CDR2 are SGHRS and YFSETQ. The CDR3 totals 13 residues. The CDR3 loop is CASSRGSSEKLFF. The CDR3, as DNA: TGCGCCAGCTCCAGGGGGTCGAGTGAAAAACTGTTTTTT.

The genes are TRBV2 and TRBJ1-1, with D hard to call. The V gene lost 4 bases and the J gene lost 8 bases, with 14 bases spanning the gap. The CDR3 contains 13 residues. CDR1 and CDR2 (germline): SNHLY, FYNNEI. The CDR3 region has the DNA TGTGCCAGCAGTGTGGGCCCCGGTACAGAAGCTTTCTTT. It is translated as CASSVGPGTEAFF.